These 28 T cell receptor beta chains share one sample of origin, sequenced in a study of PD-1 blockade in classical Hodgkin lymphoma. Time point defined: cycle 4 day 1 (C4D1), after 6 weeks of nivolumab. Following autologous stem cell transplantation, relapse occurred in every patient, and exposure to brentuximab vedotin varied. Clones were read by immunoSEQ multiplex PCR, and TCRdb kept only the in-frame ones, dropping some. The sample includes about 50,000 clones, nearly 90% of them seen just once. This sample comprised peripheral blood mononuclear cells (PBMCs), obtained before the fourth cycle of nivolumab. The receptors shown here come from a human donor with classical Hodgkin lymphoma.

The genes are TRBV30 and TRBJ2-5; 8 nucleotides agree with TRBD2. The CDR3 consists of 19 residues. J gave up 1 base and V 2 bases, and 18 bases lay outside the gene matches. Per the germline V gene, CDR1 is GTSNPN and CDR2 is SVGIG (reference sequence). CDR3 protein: CAWSIAGGYGGGIQETQYF. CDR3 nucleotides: TGTGCCTGGAGTATTGCCGGTGGATATGGCGGGGGGATCCAAGAGACCCAGTACTTC.

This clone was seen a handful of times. The CDR3 loop is CASSLDQVNTGELFF. The CDR3, as DNA: TGCGCCAGCAGCTTGGACCAGGTGAACACCGGGGAGCTGTTTTTT. The chain is built from TRBV5-1 and TRBJ2-2, with D unclear. Per the germline V gene, CDR1 is SGHRS and CDR2 is YFSETQ. Trimming cost V 0 bases and J 1 base, with 7 bases left between them. The CDR3 consists of 15 residues.

The CDR3, as DNA: TGTGCCAGTAGTATACGGATAGGGATTGAGCAGTTCTTC. Translation: CASSIRIGIEQFF. The chain employs TRBV19 and TRBJ2-1; D not certain. This CDR3 has 13 amino acids. In germline, CDR1 is LNHDA, CDR2 SQIVND (reference sequence). Deletions cut 2 bases from V and 9 bases from J, with 11 bases between.

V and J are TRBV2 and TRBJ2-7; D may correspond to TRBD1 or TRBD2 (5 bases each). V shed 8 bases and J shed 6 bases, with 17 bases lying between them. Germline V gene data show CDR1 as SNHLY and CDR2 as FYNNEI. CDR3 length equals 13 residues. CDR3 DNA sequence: TGTGCCAGCGGAGGCAGGGAAATGTCCGAGCAGTACTTC. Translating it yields CASGGREMSEQYF.

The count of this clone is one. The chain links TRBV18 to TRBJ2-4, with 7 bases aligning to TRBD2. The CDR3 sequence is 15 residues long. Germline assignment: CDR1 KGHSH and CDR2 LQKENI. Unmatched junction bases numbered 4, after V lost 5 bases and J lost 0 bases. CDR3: CASSTLAAAKNIQYF. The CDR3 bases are TGTGCCAGCTCAACCCTAGCGGCAGCCAAAAACATTCAGTACTTC.

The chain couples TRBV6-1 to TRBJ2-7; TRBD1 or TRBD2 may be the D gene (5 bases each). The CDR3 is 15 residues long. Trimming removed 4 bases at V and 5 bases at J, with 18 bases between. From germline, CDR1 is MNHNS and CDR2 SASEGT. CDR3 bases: TGTGCCAGCAGTGTGGGGGTCCCTCCTAACCACGAGCAGTACTTC. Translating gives CASSVGVPPNHEQYF.

Here the CDR3 reads CASSQDVPGKHYEQYF. The CDR3 bases are TGTGCCAGCAGCCAAGATGTCCCAGGCAAACACTACGAGCAGTACTTC. The rearrangement links TRBV14 to TRBJ2-7; D not resolved. V gave up 0 bases and J gave up 3 bases, with 15 bases separating them. Germline V gene lookup returns CDR1 SGHDN and CDR2 FVKESK. The CDR3 has 16 amino acids.

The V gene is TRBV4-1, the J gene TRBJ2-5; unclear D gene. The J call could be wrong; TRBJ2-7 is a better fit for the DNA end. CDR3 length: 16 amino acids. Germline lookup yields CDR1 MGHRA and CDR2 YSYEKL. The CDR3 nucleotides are TGCGCCAGCAGCCAAGTAAACCTGGTCGCGATGGCCGAGCAGTACTTC. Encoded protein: CASSQVNLVAMAEQYF.

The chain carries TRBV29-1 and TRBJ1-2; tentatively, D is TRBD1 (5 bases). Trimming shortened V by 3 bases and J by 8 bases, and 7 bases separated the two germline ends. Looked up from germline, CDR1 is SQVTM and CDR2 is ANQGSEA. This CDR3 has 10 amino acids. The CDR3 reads CSVDREGYTF. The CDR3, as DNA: TGCAGCGTTGACAGGGAAGGCTACACCTTC.

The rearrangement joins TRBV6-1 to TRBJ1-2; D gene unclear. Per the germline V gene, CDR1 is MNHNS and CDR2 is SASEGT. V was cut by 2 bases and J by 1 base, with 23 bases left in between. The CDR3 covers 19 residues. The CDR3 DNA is TGTGCCAGCAGTGAACCCCCCTTGGGCTCATTCGGTTTTAACTATGGCTACACCTTC. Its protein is CASSEPPLGSFGFNYGYTF.

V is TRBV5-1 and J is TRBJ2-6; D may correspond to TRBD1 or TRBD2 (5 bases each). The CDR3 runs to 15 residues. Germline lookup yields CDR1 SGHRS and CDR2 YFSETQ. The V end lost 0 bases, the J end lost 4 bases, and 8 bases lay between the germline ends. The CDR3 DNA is TGCGCCAGCAGCTTGGAAGGGACGGGGGCCAACGTCCTGACTTTC. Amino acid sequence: CASSLEGTGANVLTF.

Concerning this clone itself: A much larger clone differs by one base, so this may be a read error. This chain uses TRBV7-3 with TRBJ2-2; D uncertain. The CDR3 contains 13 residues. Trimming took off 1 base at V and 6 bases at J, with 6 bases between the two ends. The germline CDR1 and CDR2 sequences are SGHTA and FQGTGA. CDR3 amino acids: CASSLRAPGELFF. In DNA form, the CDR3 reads TGTGCCAGCAGCTTAAGGGCACCCGGGGAGCTGTTTTTT.

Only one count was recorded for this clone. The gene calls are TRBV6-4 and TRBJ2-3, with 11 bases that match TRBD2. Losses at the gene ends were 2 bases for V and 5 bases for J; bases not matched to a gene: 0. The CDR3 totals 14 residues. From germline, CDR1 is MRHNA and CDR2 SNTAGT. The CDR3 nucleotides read TGTGCCAGCAGTGACCTAGCGGGAGGAGATACGCAGTATTTT. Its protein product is CASSDLAGGDTQYF.

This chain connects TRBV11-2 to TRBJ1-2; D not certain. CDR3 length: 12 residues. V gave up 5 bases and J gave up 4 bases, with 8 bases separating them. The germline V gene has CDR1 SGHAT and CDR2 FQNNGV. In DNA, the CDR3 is TGTGCCAGCAGCCCCATTCGCTATGGCTACACCTTC. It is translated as CASSPIRYGYTF. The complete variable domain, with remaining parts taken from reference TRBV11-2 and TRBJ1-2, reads EAGVAQSPRYKIIEKRQSVAFWCNPISGHATLYWYQQILGQGPKLLIQFQNNGVVDDSQLPKDRFSAERLKGVDSTLKIQPAKLEDSAVYLCASSPIRYGYTFGSGTRLTVV.

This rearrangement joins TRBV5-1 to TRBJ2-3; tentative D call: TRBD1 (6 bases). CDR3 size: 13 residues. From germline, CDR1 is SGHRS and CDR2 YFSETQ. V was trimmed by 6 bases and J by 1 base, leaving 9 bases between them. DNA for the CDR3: TGCGCCAGCAAGGCAGGGGGCACAGATACGCAGTATTTT. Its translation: CASKAGGTDTQYF.

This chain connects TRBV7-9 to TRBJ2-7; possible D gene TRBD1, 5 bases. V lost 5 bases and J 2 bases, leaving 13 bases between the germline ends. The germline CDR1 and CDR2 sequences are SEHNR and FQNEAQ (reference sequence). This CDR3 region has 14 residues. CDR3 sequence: CASSQRQPPYEQYF. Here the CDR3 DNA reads TGTGCCAGCAGCCAGAGACAGCCACCCTACGAGCAGTACTTC. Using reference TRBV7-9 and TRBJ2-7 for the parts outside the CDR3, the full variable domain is DTGVSQNPRHKITKRGQNVTFRCDPISEHNRLYWYRQTLGQGPEFLTYFQNEAQLEKSRLLSDRFSAERPKGSFSTLEIQRTEQGDSAMYLCASSQRQPPYEQYFGPGTRLTVT.

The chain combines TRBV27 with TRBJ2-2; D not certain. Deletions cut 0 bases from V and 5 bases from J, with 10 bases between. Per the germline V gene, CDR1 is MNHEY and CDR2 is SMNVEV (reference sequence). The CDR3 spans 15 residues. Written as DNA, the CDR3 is TGTGCCAGCAGTTTATCGAGAGGCCCGACCGGGGAGCTGTTTTTT. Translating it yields CASSLSRGPTGELFF.

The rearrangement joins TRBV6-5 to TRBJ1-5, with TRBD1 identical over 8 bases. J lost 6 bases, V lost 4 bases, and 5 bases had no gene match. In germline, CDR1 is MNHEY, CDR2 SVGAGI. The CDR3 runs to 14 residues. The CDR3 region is CASSFDRGSQPQHF. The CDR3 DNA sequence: TGTGCCAGCAGTTTTGACAGGGGCAGTCAGCCCCAGCATTTT.

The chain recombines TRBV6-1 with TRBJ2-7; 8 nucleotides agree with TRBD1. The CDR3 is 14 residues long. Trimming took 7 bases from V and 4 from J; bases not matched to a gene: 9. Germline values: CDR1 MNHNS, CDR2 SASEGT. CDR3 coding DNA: TGTGCCAGCACAAAAACAGGGGGATTGTACGAGCAGTACTTC. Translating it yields CASTKTGGLYEQYF.

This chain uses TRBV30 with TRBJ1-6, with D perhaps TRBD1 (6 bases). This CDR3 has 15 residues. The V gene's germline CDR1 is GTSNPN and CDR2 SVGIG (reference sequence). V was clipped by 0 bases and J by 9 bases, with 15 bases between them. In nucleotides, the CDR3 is TGTGCCTGGAGTGTGGGGGCAGTCGTAGGTTCACCCCTCCACTTT. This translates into CAWSVGAVVGSPLHF. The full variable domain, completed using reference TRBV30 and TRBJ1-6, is SQTIHQWPATLVQPVGSPLSLECTVEGTSNPNLYWYRQAAGRGLQLLFYSVGIGQISSEVPQNLSASRPQDRQFILSSKKLLLSDSGFYLCAWSVGAVVGSPLHFGNGTRLTVT.

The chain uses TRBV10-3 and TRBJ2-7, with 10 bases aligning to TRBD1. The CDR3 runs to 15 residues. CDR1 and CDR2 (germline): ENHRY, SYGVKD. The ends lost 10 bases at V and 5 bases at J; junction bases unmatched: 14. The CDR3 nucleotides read TGTGCCACAGTATCCACGGGACAGGGGAGCGACGAGCAGTACTTC. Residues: CATVSTGQGSDEQYF.

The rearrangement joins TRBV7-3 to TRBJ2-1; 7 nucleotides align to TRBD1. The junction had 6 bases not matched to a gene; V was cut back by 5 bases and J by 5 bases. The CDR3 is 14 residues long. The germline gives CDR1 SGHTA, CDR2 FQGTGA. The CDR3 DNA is TGTGCCAGCAGCATCTCCGGGACAGACAATGAGCAGTTCTTC. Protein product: CASSISGTDNEQFF.

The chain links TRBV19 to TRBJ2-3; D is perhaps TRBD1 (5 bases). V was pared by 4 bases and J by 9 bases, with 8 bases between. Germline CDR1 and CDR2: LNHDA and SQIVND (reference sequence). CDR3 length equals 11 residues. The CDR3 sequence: CASSTGPTQYF. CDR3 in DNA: TGTGCCAGTAGTACAGGGCCCACGCAGTATTTT. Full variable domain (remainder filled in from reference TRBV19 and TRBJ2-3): DGGITQSPKYLFRKEGQNVTLSCEQNLNHDAMYWYRQDPGQGLRLIYYSQIVNDFQKGDIAEGYSVSREKKESFPLTVTSAQKNPTAFYLCASSTGPTQYFGPGTRLTVL.

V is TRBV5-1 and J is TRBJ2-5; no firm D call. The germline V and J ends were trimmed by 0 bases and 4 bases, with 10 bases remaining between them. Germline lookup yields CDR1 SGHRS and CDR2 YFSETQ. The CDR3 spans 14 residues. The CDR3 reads CASSLAVTAETQYF. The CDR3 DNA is TGCGCCAGCAGCTTGGCCGTCACAGCAGAGACCCAGTACTTC. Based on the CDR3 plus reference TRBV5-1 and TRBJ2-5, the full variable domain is KAGVTQTPRYLIKTRGQQVTLSCSPISGHRSVSWYQQTPGQGLQFLFEYFSETQRNKGNFPGRFSGRQFSNSRSEMNVSTLELGDSALYLCASSLAVTAETQYFGPGTRLLVL.

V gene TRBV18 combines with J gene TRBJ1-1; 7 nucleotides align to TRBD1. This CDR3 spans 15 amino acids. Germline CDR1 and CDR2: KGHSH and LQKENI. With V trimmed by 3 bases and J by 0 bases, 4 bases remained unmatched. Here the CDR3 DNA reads TGTGCCAGCTCACCCAGGGGGGGAATGAACACTGAAGCTTTCTTT. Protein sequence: CASSPRGGMNTEAFF.

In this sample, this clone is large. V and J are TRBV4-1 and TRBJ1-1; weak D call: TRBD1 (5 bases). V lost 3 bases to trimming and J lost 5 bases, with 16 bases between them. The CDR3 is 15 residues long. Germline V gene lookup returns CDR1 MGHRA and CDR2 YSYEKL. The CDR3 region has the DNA TGCGCCAGCAGCCATCACCAGGGAGGGAGTACTGAAGCTTTCTTT. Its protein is CASSHHQGGSTEAFF.

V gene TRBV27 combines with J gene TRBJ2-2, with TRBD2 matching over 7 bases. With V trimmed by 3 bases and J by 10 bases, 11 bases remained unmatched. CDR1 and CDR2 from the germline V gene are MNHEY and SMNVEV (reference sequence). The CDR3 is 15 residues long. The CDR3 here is CASSFRHPTSVELFF. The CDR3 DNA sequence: TGTGCCAGCAGTTTCCGTCATCCCACTAGCGTGGAGCTGTTTTTT.

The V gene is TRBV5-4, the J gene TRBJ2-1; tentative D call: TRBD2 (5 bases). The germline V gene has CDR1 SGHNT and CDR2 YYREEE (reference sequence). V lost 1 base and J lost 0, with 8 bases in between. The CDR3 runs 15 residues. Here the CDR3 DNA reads TGTGCCAGCAGCTTGTGGGCGGGCTCCTACAATGAGCAGTTCTTC. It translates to CASSLWAGSYNEQFF.